This passage covers 3 T cell receptor beta chains from one sample sequenced in a study of CD8 T cells in ankylosing spondylitis. Whole-study results and caveats: About 8 highly homologous variants made up a TCR beta motif, and this motif appeared characteristic of ankylosing spondylitis blood.

TCRdb reanalysed the 5' RACE reads using MiXCR and keeps one entry per CDR3 protein. The data show 700,000 to 1,000,000 distinct CDR3 sequences, over 9.5% seen once. These receptors have no known antigen. The sequenced sample consisted of blood, either unsorted or a sorted T cell fraction (not recorded which). Receptor source: a male donor with ankylosing spondylitis.

This clonotype showed up just a few times. V and J are TRBV20-1 and TRBJ1-1; D call uncertain. The CDR3 consists of 14 residues. Germline-derived CDR1 and CDR2 are DFQATT and SNEGSKA (reference sequence). V gave up 3 bases and J gave up 1 base, with 12 bases separating them. CDR3 sequence: CSARVWGGNTEAFF. In DNA form, the CDR3 reads TGCAGTGCTAGGGTCTGGGGAGGGAACACTGAAGCTTTCTTT.

Ten or more counts support this clonotype. The CDR3 nucleotides read TGTGCCAGCAGTCACAGGGGAAATAATTCACCCCTCCACTTT. Encoded protein: CASSHRGNNSPLHF. The gene calls are TRBV6-5 and TRBJ1-6; TRBD1 matches at 7 bases. There are 14 residues in the CDR3. CDR1 is MNHEY, CDR2 SVGAGI, per germline. Trimming took 5 bases from V and 5 from J; bases not matched to a gene: 3.

This clonotype was observed many times. This rearrangement joins TRBV4-3 to TRBJ2-7, with TRBD2 matching over 7 bases. Germline trimming cut 5 bases from V and 7 bases from J; bases unmatched to any gene: 8. Germline V CDR1 and CDR2: LGHNA, YSLEER. The CDR3 is 13 amino acids. The chain's CDR3 is CASSKLGGREQYF. The CDR3 DNA reads TGCGCCAGCAGCAAGCTGGGAGGGAGAGAGCAGTACTTC.